The 24 T cell receptor beta chains given below trace back to one sample, sequenced in a study of cytomegalovirus exposure and HLA in healthy donors. Both 60 Vbeta primers and 13 Jbeta primers went into the PCR. The repertoire was sequenced with immunoSEQ multiplex PCR; TCRdb's copy has only in-frame clones and lacks some. The sample gives 110,000 or so clones, 69% of which show up once; approximately 3% is in the top ten. Sequencing input: PBMCs. The receptors were gathered from a man aged 25 to 45 in good health and CMV-seronegative.

This clone was detected only a few times. The chain joins TRBV11-3 to TRBJ1-2; TRBD1 agrees at 7 bases. The V segment lost 1 base and the J segment 0 bases; nucleotides outside the gene matches: 5. The CDR3 runs 16 residues. Germline lookup yields CDR1 SGHNT and CDR2 YENEEA. CDR3 DNA: TGTGCCAGCAGCTTAGGTGGTGGGACAGCTAACTATGGCTACACCTTC. This encodes CASSLGGGTANYGYTF.

This clone has a single count. Germline is not matched at one junction end, which may reflect a read error. The chain uses TRBV7-7 and TRBJ2-6, with D possibly being TRBD2 (6 bases). Germline V lookup: CDR1 SSHAT, CDR2 FNYEAQ (reference sequence). The CDR3 runs 17 residues. The CDR3 protein is CASSPLPGETGANVLTF. For the CDR3, the DNA is TGTGCTAGCAGCCCATTGCCGGGAGAAACTGGGGCCAACGTCCTGACTTTC. The full variable domain, in which reference TRBV7-7 and TRBJ2-6 provide the parts outside the CDR3, is GAGVSQSPRYKVTKRGQDVTLRCDPISSHATLYWYQQALGQGPEFLTYFNYEAQPDKSGLPSDRFSAERPEGSISTLTIQRTEQRDSAMYRCASSPLPGETGANVLTFGAGSRLTVL.

The rearrangement uses TRBV6-5 and TRBJ2-1; D possibly corresponds to TRBD2 (5 bases). V was trimmed by 10 bases and J by 3 bases, leaving 19 bases between them. Germline CDR1 reads MNHEY; CDR2 reads SVGAGI. The CDR3 is made up of 15 amino acids. The CDR3: CATGLLAEGYNEQFF. In DNA form, the CDR3 reads TGTGCCACCGGCCTCCTAGCCGAGGGCTACAATGAGCAGTTCTTC.

The count of this clone is one. J is TRBJ1-4 and V is TRBV29-1; 7 bases are shared with TRBD1. Germline CDR1 is SQVTM and CDR2 is ANQGSEA. CDR3 length equals 15 residues. V dropped 5 bases and J dropped 1; count of bases not matched to a gene: 7. The CDR3, as DNA: TGCAGCGTTCAGGGGGAGGTAGTAACTAATGAAAAACTGTTTTTT. It codes for CSVQGEVVTNEKLFF. The whole variable domain, remainder taken from reference TRBV29-1 and TRBJ1-4, is SAVISQKPSRDICQRGTSLTIQCQVDSQVTMMFWYRQQPGQSLTLIATANQGSEATYESGFVIDKFPISRPNLTFSTLTVSNMSPEDSSIYLCSVQGEVVTNEKLFFGSGTQLSVL.

This chain joins TRBV5-4 and TRBJ2-5; 11 bases match TRBD2. The ends lost 4 bases at V and 5 bases at J; junction bases unmatched: 16. Germline V gives CDR1 SGHNT, CDR2 YYREEE (reference sequence). This CDR3 is 18 amino acids long. The CDR3 nucleotides read TGTGCCAGCAGCGGAGGGATCCTGGGACTAGCGGACCGGGAGACCCAGTACTTC. Its translation: CASSGGILGLADRETQYF.

This clone was recorded only once. The rearrangement joins TRBV25-1 to TRBJ2-3, with 11 bases lining up with TRBD2. The length of the CDR3 is 15 residues. V dropped 5 bases and J dropped 2; count of bases not matched to a gene: 3. CDR1 and CDR2 from the germline V gene are MGHDK and SYGVNS. This chain's CDR3 is CASSLAGGHTDTQYF. CDR3 coding DNA: TGTGCCAGCAGTTTAGCGGGAGGGCACACAGATACGCAGTATTTT.

This sequence joins TRBV18 and TRBJ1-1, with 8 bases that match TRBD1. The germline V gene has CDR1 KGHSH and CDR2 LQKENI. Trimming took 3 bases from V and 2 from J; bases not matched to a gene: 5. This CDR3 has 15 amino acids. The CDR3 is CASSPSGTGNTEAFF. The CDR3 region has the DNA TGTGCCAGCTCACCGTCCGGGACAGGAAACACTGAAGCTTTCTTT.

The chain combines TRBV11-2 with TRBJ2-7; TRBD2 matches 13 bases. Germline V gene data show CDR1 as SGHAT and CDR2 as FQNNGV. There are 16 residues in the CDR3. With 5 bases clipped from V and 2 bases from J, the junction kept 6 bases outside the gene matches. The CDR3 sequence: CASSAGLAGAAYEQYF. The CDR3 coding sequence is TGTGCCAGCAGCGCCGGACTAGCGGGAGCCGCCTACGAGCAGTACTTC. The full variable domain, rest sourced from reference TRBV11-2 and TRBJ2-7, is EAGVAQSPRYKIIEKRQSVAFWCNPISGHATLYWYQQILGQGPKLLIQFQNNGVVDDSQLPKDRFSAERLKGVDSTLKIQPAKLEDSAVYLCASSAGLAGAAYEQYFGPGTRLTVT.

CDR3 DNA sequence: TGTGCCAGCAGCTTAGACGGGTACACTGAAGCTTTCTTT. It translates to CASSLDGYTEAFF. This chain connects TRBV5-4 to TRBJ1-1, with no clear D. The CDR3 has 13 amino acids. The V gene's germline CDR1 is SGHNT and CDR2 YYREEE (reference sequence). V was cut by 2 bases and J by 3 bases, with 8 bases left in between.

J is TRBJ1-1 and V is TRBV25-1; no clear D gene. V dropped 6 bases and J dropped 3 bases, with 5 bases sitting between them. CDR3 size: 11 residues. In germline, CDR1 is MGHDK, CDR2 SYGVNS. CDR3 in DNA: TGTGCCAGCAGGGTAGACACTGAAGCTTTCTTT. Translating gives CASRVDTEAFF.

The chain joins TRBV9 to TRBJ1-1; no firm D call. The CDR3 consists of 14 residues. From germline, CDR1 is SGDLS and CDR2 YYNGEE. The V and J ends lost 0 bases and 1 base respectively, with 7 bases between them. CDR3 protein: CASSVARGNTEAFF. CDR3 DNA: TGTGCCAGCAGCGTAGCTCGGGGGAACACTGAAGCTTTCTTT.

This clone has ten or more counts. The V and J genes are TRBV4-3 and TRBJ2-5; unclear D gene. The CDR3 has 14 amino acids. Trimming pared 1 base from V and 4 bases from J, leaving 10 bases between. The germline gives CDR1 LGHNA, CDR2 YSLEER. CDR3 sequence (DNA): TGCGCCAGCAGCCAAGGCGGTTTCTCAGAGACCCAGTACTTC. This codes for CASSQGGFSETQYF.

This clone appeared once. The genes are TRBV19 and TRBJ2-1; TRBD1 matches 8 bases. From germline, CDR1 is LNHDA and CDR2 SQIVND (reference sequence). The CDR3 runs to 14 residues. V trimming: 2 bases; J trimming: 7 bases; junction bases outside the gene matches: 4. The CDR3 DNA follows: TGTGCCAGTAGTATAAAACAGGGGGTAAATGAGCAGTTCTTC. Translation gives CASSIKQGVNEQFF.

V gene TRBV7-8 combines with J gene TRBJ2-7, with TRBD1 identical over 12 bases. The CDR3 loop spans 15 amino acids. With 5 bases clipped from V and 3 bases from J, the junction kept 5 bases outside the gene matches. CDR1 is SGHVS, CDR2 FQNEAQ, per germline. Here the CDR3 DNA reads TGTGCCAGCAGCCCCGGGACAGGGGGCGTCTACGAGCAGTACTTC. Its translation is CASSPGTGGVYEQYF.

This clone was counted once. The chain recombines TRBV10-3 with TRBJ2-7; a possible D gene is TRBD2 (5 bases). Germline V gene sequence: CDR1 ENHRY, CDR2 SYGVKD. V was clipped by 10 bases and J by 1 base, with 14 bases between them. The CDR3 runs 13 residues. CDR3 sequence: CASRGASSYEQYF. The CDR3 DNA is TGTGCCAGTCGGGGAGCTAGTTCCTACGAGCAGTACTTC.

The chain combines TRBV5-1 with TRBJ2-5; D is undetermined. The V end lost 5 bases, the J end lost 1 base, and 6 bases lay between the germline ends. This CDR3 region has 12 residues. Germline lookup yields CDR1 SGHRS and CDR2 YFSETQ. CDR3 protein: CASSYSQETQYF. CDR3 DNA: TGCGCCAGCAGTTATTCCCAAGAGACCCAGTACTTC.

The gene calls are TRBV30 and TRBJ2-2, with TRBD1 matching over 8 bases. Unmatched junction bases numbered 3, after V lost 2 bases and J lost 4 bases. CDR3 length: 14 residues. Germline assignment: CDR1 GTSNPN and CDR2 SVGIG (reference sequence). The CDR3 loop is CAWSHTGGTGELFF. DNA for the CDR3: TGTGCCTGGAGTCATACAGGGGGCACCGGGGAGCTGTTTTTT.

This clone has only a few counts. V and J are TRBV14 and TRBJ2-1, with 10 bases fitting TRBD2. Germline trimming cut 0 bases from V and 5 bases from J; bases unmatched to any gene: 13. CDR3 length: 19 amino acids. From germline, CDR1 is SGHDN and CDR2 FVKESK. The CDR3 protein is CASSQDLAGGPFFNNEQFF. In nucleotides, the CDR3 is TGTGCCAGCAGCCAAGATTTAGCGGGAGGCCCATTCTTTAACAATGAGCAGTTCTTC. The complete variable domain, with remaining parts taken from reference TRBV14 and TRBJ2-1, reads EAGVTQFPSHSVIEKGQTVTLRCDPISGHDNLYWYRRVMGKEIKFLLHFVKESKQDESGMPNNRFLAERTGGTYSTLKVQPAELEDSGVYFCASSQDLAGGPFFNNEQFFGPGTRLTVL.

This clone was counted only a few times. CDR3 nucleotide sequence: TGTGCCCCTTCCCCTACCCAGCGGGAGGGCCGGAATGAGCAGTTCTTC. It specifies CAPSPTQREGRNEQFF. This chain uses TRBV15 with TRBJ2-1; TRBD2 matches at 10 bases. Germline CDR1 LNHNV, CDR2 YYDKDF (reference sequence). The CDR3 is 16 residues long. Unmatched junction bases numbered 17, after V lost 11 bases and J lost 7 bases. The complete variable domain, with remaining parts taken from reference TRBV15 and TRBJ2-1, reads DAMVIQNPRYQVTQFGKPVTLSCSQTLNHNVMYWYQQKSSQAPKLLFHYYDKDFNNEADTPDNFQSRRPNTSFCFLDIRSPGLGDTAMYLCAPSPTQREGRNEQFFGPGTRLTVL.

This clone was picked up one time. The chain combines TRBV6-5 with TRBJ2-7; D is possibly TRBD1 (6 bases). Trimming pared 0 bases from V and 3 bases from J, leaving 15 bases between. The CDR3 totals 16 residues. Looked up from germline, CDR1 is MNHEY and CDR2 is SVGAGI. The CDR3 nucleotides are TGTGCCAGCAGTTACTCCTCGGGCAGGGGTCACTACGAGCAGTACTTC. This gives the protein CASSYSSGRGHYEQYF.

This clone was detected a few times. V is TRBV6-6 and J is TRBJ2-2, with 10 bases that match TRBD1. V lost 5 bases to trimming and J lost 4 bases; unmatched junction nucleotides: 7. Per germline, CDR1 MNHNY and CDR2 SVGAGI (reference sequence). This CDR3 is built from 16 residues. CDR3 sequence: CASSPPGTGVTGELFF. The CDR3 DNA reads TGTGCCAGCAGTCCCCCCGGGACAGGGGTCACCGGGGAGCTGTTTTTT.

The chain has TRBV6-5 and TRBJ1-2; 7 nucleotides line up with TRBD1. The CDR3 length is 13 residues. Trimming took 2 bases from V and 8 from J; bases not matched to a gene: 5. Per the germline V gene, CDR1 is MNHEY and CDR2 is SVGAGI. CDR3 protein: CASSYERGHGYTF. CDR3 sequence (DNA): TGTGCCAGCAGTTACGAGAGGGGGCACGGCTACACCTTC.

The chain carries TRBV7-8 and TRBJ2-5; D possibly corresponds to TRBD1 (6 bases). V dropped 1 base and J dropped 4 bases, with 10 bases sitting between them. CDR1 is SGHVS, CDR2 FQNEAQ, per germline. The CDR3 loop spans 14 amino acids. CDR3 in DNA: TGTGCCAGCAGCTTAGGGCAGGGGTTAGAGACCCAGTACTTC. Translated: CASSLGQGLETQYF.

The gene calls are TRBV18 and TRBJ1-4; no clear D gene. V was shortened by 6 bases and J by 1 base, with 12 bases between the two germline ends. The germline V gene encodes CDR1 KGHSH and CDR2 LQKENI. This CDR3 is built from 15 residues. Written as DNA, the CDR3 is TGTGCCAGCTCCCGGACGGCGGGAACTAATGAAAAACTGTTTTTT. It translates to CASSRTAGTNEKLFF.